What follows are 11 T cell receptor beta chains derived from one specimen sequenced in a study of T cells in localized non-small cell lung cancer. TCRdb's copy holds only in-frame clones and misses some; the assay was immunoSEQ multiplex PCR. This table holds roughly 15,000 clones, around 85% found once. This specimen was peripheral blood, taken before any cancer treatment. Receptors originate from a female donor aged 60 or older with stage I squamous cell lung carcinoma.

This clone was detected a few times. The CDR3 is CASSFGGNTGELFF. CDR3 coding DNA: TGCGCCAGCAGCTTTGGAGGGAACACCGGGGAGCTGTTTTTT. This sequence joins TRBV5-1 and TRBJ2-2; D is possibly TRBD2 (5 bases). This CDR3 has 14 residues. The V and J ends lost 2 bases and 1 base respectively, with 6 bases between them. Germline-derived CDR1 and CDR2 are SGHRS and YFSETQ.

The rearrangement joins TRBV7-7 to TRBJ2-3, with D maybe TRBD2 (6 bases). The CDR3 spans 13 residues. Trimming pared 3 bases from V and 6 bases from J, leaving 10 bases between. From germline, CDR1 is SSHAT and CDR2 FNYEAQ (reference sequence). CDR3 loop: CASSLGGTDTQYF. The CDR3 bases are TGTGCCAGCAGCTTGGGCGGGACGGATACGCAGTATTTT.

This chain joins TRBV6-5 and TRBJ1-3, with unresolved D. This CDR3 comprises 14 residues. Trimming left V 6 bases short and J 6 bases short, with 15 bases between. Germline CDR1 MNHEY, CDR2 SVGAGI. Written as DNA, the CDR3 is TGTGCCAGCAGGCGAGGGCACCTGGAAAACACCATATATTTT. This sequence encodes CASRRGHLENTIYF.

The chain recombines TRBV11-3 with TRBJ2-1; a possible D gene is TRBD2 (5 bases). V lost 5 bases and J 3 bases, leaving 11 bases between the germline ends. Per germline, CDR1 SGHNT and CDR2 YENEEA. The CDR3 is 14 residues long. This CDR3 reads CASSLGLSYNEQFF. The CDR3 DNA reads TGTGCCAGCAGCCTAGGACTGAGCTACAATGAGCAGTTCTTC.

This chain's CDR3 is CASMDRNTEAFF. The CDR3 DNA follows: TGTGCCAGCATGGACAGGAACACTGAAGCTTTCTTT. This sequence joins TRBV2 and TRBJ1-1; tentative D call: TRBD1 (6 bases). The CDR3 has 12 residues. Trimming stripped 7 bases from V and 1 base from J, with 7 bases between. From germline, CDR1 is SNHLY and CDR2 FYNNEI.

The chain carries TRBV28 and TRBJ2-7, with unresolved D. V dropped 2 bases and J dropped 2 bases, with 10 bases sitting between them. The CDR3 is 14 amino acids. From germline, CDR1 is MDHEN and CDR2 SYDVKM. The CDR3 loop is CASSLRTETYEQYF. In nucleotides, the CDR3 is TGTGCCAGCAGTTTAAGGACCGAGACCTACGAGCAGTACTTC.

This chain connects TRBV7-6 to TRBJ2-3, with 8 bases aligning to TRBD2. After removal of 5 bases from V and 0 bases from J, the junction contained 4 bases not matched to a gene. Germline CDR1 and CDR2: SGHVS and FNYEAQ. The CDR3 totals 15 residues. The CDR3 reads CASSLLAASTDTQYF. CDR3 nucleotides: TGTGCCAGCAGCCTACTAGCGGCTAGCACAGATACGCAGTATTTT.

The V gene is TRBV4-1, the J gene TRBJ1-2, with D possibly matching TRBD1 (6 bases). From germline, CDR1 is MGHRA and CDR2 YSYEKL. Deletions cut 0 bases from V and 5 bases from J, with 16 bases between. The CDR3 consists of 16 residues. This chain's CDR3 is CASSQEMGGVWYGYTF. CDR3 in DNA: TGCGCCAGCAGCCAAGAAATGGGGGGCGTTTGGTATGGCTACACCTTC.

CDR3 sequence: CASSLRGRGSYNEQFF. DNA for the CDR3: TGTGCCAGCAGTTTAAGGGGCAGGGGCTCCTACAATGAGCAGTTCTTC. V is TRBV27 and J is TRBJ2-1, with D perhaps TRBD1 (6 bases). Trimming pared 2 bases from V and 0 bases from J, leaving 11 bases between. This CDR3 is 16 amino acids long. The germline V gene has CDR1 MNHEY and CDR2 SMNVEV (reference sequence).

The chain employs TRBV7-9 and TRBJ1-1; no firm D call. The CDR3 spans 13 residues. Trimming shortened V by 1 base and J by 4 bases, and 7 bases separated the two germline ends. Germline V gene data show CDR1 as SEHNR and CDR2 as FQNEAQ (reference sequence). The CDR3 protein is CASSLVEGTEAFF. The CDR3 DNA follows: TGTGCCAGCAGCTTAGTAGAGGGCACTGAAGCTTTCTTT.

The gene calls are TRBV11-3 and TRBJ2-7, with 7 nucleotides matching TRBD1. Germline lookup yields CDR1 SGHNT and CDR2 YENEEA. The junction had 5 bases not matched to a gene; V was cut back by 5 bases and J by 4 bases. The CDR3 covers 13 residues. CDR3 sequence: CASSEGARYEQYF. DNA for the CDR3: TGTGCCAGCAGCGAGGGGGCCCGGTACGAGCAGTACTTC. The variable domain in full, with the rest retrieved from reference TRBV11-3 and TRBJ2-7, is EAGVVQSPRYKIIEKKQPVAFWCNPISGHNTLYWYLQNLGQGPELLIRYENEEAVDDSQLPKDRFSAERLKGVDSTLKIQPAELGDSAVYLCASSEGARYEQYFGPGTRLTVT.